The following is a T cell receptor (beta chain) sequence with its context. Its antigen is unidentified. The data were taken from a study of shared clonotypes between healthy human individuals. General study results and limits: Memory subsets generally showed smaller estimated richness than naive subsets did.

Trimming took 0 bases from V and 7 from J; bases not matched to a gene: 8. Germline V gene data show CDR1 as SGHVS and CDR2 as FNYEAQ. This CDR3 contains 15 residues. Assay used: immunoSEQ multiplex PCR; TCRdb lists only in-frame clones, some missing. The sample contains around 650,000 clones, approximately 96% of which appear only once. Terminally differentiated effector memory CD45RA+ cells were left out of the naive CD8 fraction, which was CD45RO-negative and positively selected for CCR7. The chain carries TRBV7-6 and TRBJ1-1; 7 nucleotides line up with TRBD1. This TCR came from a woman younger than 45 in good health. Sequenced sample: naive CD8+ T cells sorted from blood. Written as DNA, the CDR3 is TGTGCCAGCAGCTTAGCGGGGGCAGGGGGTGGTGAAGCTTTCTTT. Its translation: CASSLAGAGGGEAFF.